The 21 T cell receptor beta chains below were found in one sample sequenced in a study of identical twins. TCRdb analysed the 5' RACE reads with MiXCR anew, one entry per CDR3 protein. The sample lists 300,000 to 350,000 distinct CDR3 sequences, over 9% occurring once. These data are also associated with another study on yellow fever vaccine responses in identical twins.

Sequencing used CD8+ T cells sorted from blood. The receptors here all came from a woman under 30 in good health.

The J gene is TRBJ1-1, the V gene TRBV28, with D possibly matching TRBD1 (6 bases). The CDR3 length is 14 residues. V lost 8 bases and J 3 bases, leaving 16 bases between the germline ends. The germline V gene encodes CDR1 MDHEN and CDR2 SYDVKM. Here the CDR3 DNA reads TGTGCCAGCCTCAAGGGGGGGACCTACACTGAAGCTTTCTTT. Its translation: CASLKGGTYTEAFF.

CDR3 in DNA: TGTGCCAGCAGCTCGGGACAGGAGTACTATGGCTACACCTTC. It codes for CASSSGQEYYGYTF. V and J are TRBV7-2 and TRBJ1-2; TRBD1 aligns across 8 bases. Germline CDR1 and CDR2: SGHTA and FQGNSA. This CDR3 has 14 amino acids. V trimming: 4 bases; J trimming: 3 bases; junction bases outside the gene matches: 4.

The chain carries TRBV12-3 or TRBV12-4 and TRBJ2-1, with D maybe TRBD2 (6 bases). V was trimmed by 1 base and J by 6 bases, leaving 10 bases between them. This CDR3 contains 14 residues. CDR3 loop: CASSLGLAFNEQFF. The CDR3 nucleotides read TGTGCCAGCAGTTTAGGTCTAGCGTTCAATGAGCAGTTCTTC.

This clonotype was detected many times. The chain uses TRBV5-1 and TRBJ1-1; D is unresolved. The CDR3 runs to 16 residues. V lost 4 bases and J lost 0, with 16 bases in between. Germline V CDR1 and CDR2: SGHRS, YFSETQ. The CDR3 bases are TGCGCCAGCAGCACCCGGACGGGAGGATTGAACACTGAAGCTTTCTTT. It is translated as CASSTRTGGLNTEAFF.

The chain uses TRBV6-4 and TRBJ2-2, with D unclear. Per germline, CDR1 MRHNA and CDR2 SNTAGT. Trimming cost V 3 bases and J 8 bases, with 10 bases left between them. The CDR3 loop spans 13 amino acids. CDR3 amino acids: CASSESEVGELFF. The CDR3 DNA reads as TGTGCCAGCAGTGAATCTGAGGTGGGGGAGCTGTTTTTT.

This clonotype turned up a few times. This chain links TRBV4-1 with TRBJ1-2; the match to TRBD1 covers 7 bases. Germline V gives CDR1 MGHRA, CDR2 YSYEKL. J lost 2 bases, V lost 4 bases, and 4 bases had no gene match. This CDR3 contains 14 residues. This chain's CDR3 is CASSPVTGNYGYTF. CDR3 sequence (DNA): TGCGCCAGCAGCCCTGTGACAGGGAACTATGGCTACACCTTC.

The rearrangement uses TRBV6-1 and TRBJ1-2; D gene ambiguous. V was trimmed by 5 bases and J by 4 bases, leaving 14 bases between them. The CDR3 loop spans 14 amino acids. Germline-derived CDR1 and CDR2 are MNHNS and SASEGT. DNA of the CDR3: TGTGCCAGCAGTAAAGGATTCCCGGGCTATGGCTACACCTTC. It codes for CASSKGFPGYGYTF.

This clonotype came up a few times. The CDR3: CASSTRLPGELFF. CDR3 bases: TGCGCCAGCTCAACTCGCCTCCCCGGGGAGCTGTTTTTT. The chain links TRBV4-1 to TRBJ2-2; D unresolved. CDR3 length: 13 residues. The germline V gene encodes CDR1 MGHRA and CDR2 YSYEKL. V lost 8 bases to trimming and J lost 6 bases, with 13 bases between them.

The V and J genes are TRBV28 and TRBJ2-5; D is unclear. V was shortened by 5 bases and J by 3 bases, with 22 bases between the two germline ends. Per the germline V gene, CDR1 is MDHEN and CDR2 is SYDVKM. CDR3 length equals 17 residues. CDR3 in DNA: TGTGCCAGCAGTCCTGGGGTGGGTCCCGCCCAGAAAGAGACCCAGTACTTC. It specifies CASSPGVGPAQKETQYF. Drawing the rest from reference TRBV28 and TRBJ2-5, the complete variable domain is DVKVTQSSRYLVKRTGEKVFLECVQDMDHENMFWYRQDPGLGLRLIYFSYDVKMKEKGDIPEGYSVSREKKERFSLILESASTNQTSMYLCASSPGVGPAQKETQYFGPGTRLLVL.

This chain connects TRBV2 to TRBJ2-3; 9 nucleotides agree with TRBD1. This CDR3 has 18 amino acids. Looked up from germline, CDR1 is SNHLY and CDR2 is FYNNEI. With V trimmed by 4 bases and J by 7 bases, 18 bases remained unmatched. CDR3 nucleotides: TGTGCCAGCAGTGGACGGGGGACAGGGTTCAATGGGGTGCATACGCAGTATTTT. Translation: CASSGRGTGFNGVHTQYF. Together with reference TRBV2 and TRBJ2-3, the CDR3 gives the full variable domain: EPEVTQTPSHQVTQMGQEVILRCVPISNHLYFYWYRQILGQKVEFLVSFYNNEISEKSEIFDDQFSVERPDGSNFTLKIRSTKLEDSAMYFCASSGRGTGFNGVHTQYFGPGTRLTVL.

This clonotype was counted many times. The CDR3 protein is CASNKRESITDTQYF. The CDR3 nucleotides are TGTGCCAGCAACAAGCGGGAGTCGATCACAGATACGCAGTATTTT. V gene TRBV7-9 combines with J gene TRBJ2-3, with 8 positions matching TRBD2. The J segment lost 2 bases and the V segment lost 7 bases, leaving 8 bases of the junction unmatched. This CDR3 spans 15 amino acids. CDR1 and CDR2 (germline): SEHNR, FQNEAQ (reference sequence).

This CDR3 is CSVEDGGGPGMNTQYF. The DNA of the CDR3 is TGCAGCGTTGAAGATGGAGGCGGACCTGGAATGAATACGCAGTATTTT. The rearrangement uses TRBV29-1 and TRBJ2-3; possibly TRBD2 for D (5 bases). V dropped 0 bases and J dropped 7 bases, with 20 bases sitting between them. The CDR3 runs 16 residues. Looked up from germline, CDR1 is SQVTM and CDR2 is ANQGSEA.

This clonotype was counted only a few times. V and J are TRBV5-6 and TRBJ1-1; D is uncertain. Looked up from germline, CDR1 is SGHDT and CDR2 is YYEEEE. This CDR3 comprises 13 residues. Trimming removed 5 bases at V and 1 base at J, with 9 bases between. CDR3 loop: CASRGPWNTEAFF. DNA for the CDR3: TGTGCCAGCAGAGGACCCTGGAACACTGAAGCTTTCTTT. Full variable domain (rest looked up from reference TRBV5-6 and TRBJ1-1): DAGVTQSPTHLIKTRGQQVTLRCSPKSGHDTVSWYQQALGQGPQFIFQYYEEEERQRGNFPDRFSGHQFPNYSSELNVNALLLGDSALYLCASRGPWNTEAFFGQGTRLTVV.

The table lists this clonotype with a few counts. The chain uses TRBV29-1 and TRBJ1-1; TRBD1 matches at 7 bases. CDR1 is SQVTM, CDR2 ANQGSEA, per germline. The CDR3 loop spans 10 amino acids. With V trimmed by 3 bases and J by 10 bases, 2 bases remained unmatched. In DNA, the CDR3 is TGCAGCGTTGATTCAGGGGGAGCTTTCTTT. The encoded protein is CSVDSGGAFF.

The chain joins TRBV6-5 to TRBJ2-7; 11 bases map to TRBD2. The CDR3 has 16 amino acids. The trim removed 0 bases at V and 5 bases at J, leaving 6 bases unmatched. Germline V gene data show CDR1 as MNHEY and CDR2 as SVGAGI. For the CDR3, the DNA is TGTGCCAGCAGTTACTCGAGCCTAGCGGGAGGAAACGAGCAGTACTTC. Its protein product is CASSYSSLAGGNEQYF.

This clonotype was detected only a few times. The chain combines TRBV7-8 with TRBJ2-5; perhaps TRBD1 as D (6 bases). The CDR3 runs to 14 residues. Germline CDR1 reads SGHVS; CDR2 reads FQNEAQ. V lost 1 base and J lost 11, with 17 bases in between. The CDR3 DNA sequence: TGTGCCAGCAGCTTAGAAGGGCTAGGGGGATCACAGTACTTC. This gives the protein CASSLEGLGGSQYF. The whole variable domain, filled in from reference TRBV7-8 and TRBJ2-5, reads GAGVSQSPRYKVAKRGQDVALRCDPISGHVSLFWYQQALGQGPEFLTYFQNEAQLDKSGLPSDRFFAERPEGSVSTLKIQRTQQEDSAVYLCASSLEGLGGSQYFGPGTRLLVL.

This clonotype was seen a few times. The V gene is TRBV15, the J gene TRBJ1-6; D may be TRBD1 (5 bases). V gave up 5 bases and J gave up 5 bases, with 13 bases separating them. CDR1 is LNHNV and CDR2 is YYDKDF in the germline V gene (reference sequence). This CDR3 has 15 amino acids. The CDR3 DNA reads TGTGCCACCAGCTGGGGCGGTACAGATAATTCACCCCTCCACTTT. Translated, it gives CATSWGGTDNSPLHF.

This clonotype was observed a handful of times. The chain carries TRBV7-6 and TRBJ2-3; TRBD2 matches at 8 bases. This CDR3 contains 14 residues. V shed 5 bases and J 5 bases; nucleotides not matched to a gene: 6. Germline V gene lookup returns CDR1 SGHVS and CDR2 FNYEAQ. DNA for the CDR3: TGTGCCAGCAGCGAGTTCGCGGGGGGAGATACGCAGTATTTT. Residues: CASSEFAGGDTQYF. The full variable domain, in which reference TRBV7-6 and TRBJ2-3 provide the parts outside the CDR3, is GAGVSQSPRYKVTKRGQDVALRCDPISGHVSLYWYRQALGQGPEFLTYFNYEAQQDKSGLPNDRFSAERPEGSISTLTIQRTEQRDSAMYRCASSEFAGGDTQYFGPGTRLTVL.

This clonotype came up a few times. The chain couples TRBV28 to TRBJ2-7; the D gene is possibly TRBD1 (6 bases). Germline CDR1 is MDHEN and CDR2 is SYDVKM. This CDR3 is 13 amino acids long. The ends were cut back, 5 bases at V and 6 bases at J, with 14 bases in the middle. Here the CDR3 reads CASSARQELEQYF. CDR3 coding DNA: TGTGCCAGCAGTGCTCGACAGGAACTCGAGCAGTACTTC.

This sequence joins TRBV2 and TRBJ2-1, with 12 bases lining up with TRBD2. Trimming took 4 bases from V and 8 from J; bases not matched to a gene: 3. CDR1 SNHLY and CDR2 FYNNEI come from the germline V gene. The CDR3 is 14 residues long. CDR3 sequence: CASSALAGGDEQFF. CDR3 sequence (DNA): TGTGCCAGCAGTGCTCTAGCGGGGGGGGATGAGCAGTTCTTC.

This clonotype was counted only a few times. The chain recombines TRBV7-9 with TRBJ2-7; the match to TRBD1 covers 8 bases. Germline-derived CDR1 and CDR2 are SEHNR and FQNEAQ (reference sequence). The CDR3 totals 17 residues. After removal of 1 base from V and 7 bases from J, the junction contained 15 bases not matched to a gene. The CDR3 protein is CASSLEGEPDRGMEQYF. The CDR3 DNA reads TGTGCCAGCAGCTTAGAAGGGGAACCCGACAGGGGTATGGAGCAGTACTTC.